A single sample gave rise to the 9 T cell receptor beta chains below, sequenced in a study of identical twins. One entry per CDR3 protein results from TCRdb running MiXCR on the 5' RACE reads. The sample includes 550,000 to 700,000 distinct CDR3 sequences, 21% of them seen just once. These sequences were also reported in another study, on T cells expressing NK-cell markers.

Sequencing input: PBMCs. Receptor source: a woman between 18 and 29 years old in good health.

This clonotype was recorded a few times. The V call is TRBV20-1, the J call TRBJ1-1; no firm D call. Trimming shortened V by 5 bases and J by 1 base, and 14 bases separated the two germline ends. CDR3 length: 14 amino acids. The germline V gene has CDR1 DFQATT and CDR2 SNEGSKA (reference sequence). This CDR3 is CSAALEVRNTEAFF. In nucleotides, the CDR3 is TGCAGTGCTGCACTTGAAGTACGGAACACTGAAGCTTTCTTT.

This clonotype was recorded a few times. The chain joins TRBV5-1 to TRBJ2-7; 7 positions match TRBD2. Per the germline V gene, CDR1 is SGHRS and CDR2 is YFSETQ. The CDR3 runs 13 residues. The V gene end was trimmed by 3 bases and the J gene end by 6 bases; junction bases not matched to a gene: 6. CDR3: CASSSAGEVEQYF. Here the CDR3 DNA reads TGCGCCAGCAGCTCCGCGGGAGAGGTCGAGCAGTACTTC.

The rearrangement links TRBV20-1 to TRBJ2-7; TRBD2 matches 9 bases. With V trimmed by 2 bases and J by 3 bases, 11 bases remained unmatched. The germline gives CDR1 DFQATT, CDR2 SNEGSKA (reference sequence). This CDR3 contains 16 residues. CDR3 region: CSARRRAGGLIYEQYF. CDR3 in DNA: TGCAGTGCTAGAAGGAGGGCGGGAGGGCTTATCTACGAGCAGTACTTC.

The table lists this clonotype with a few counts. The chain uses TRBV10-3 and TRBJ2-1, with 10 bases aligning to TRBD1. The CDR3 has 15 residues. Losses at the gene ends were 4 bases for V and 5 bases for J; bases not matched to a gene: 5. Germline lookup yields CDR1 ENHRY and CDR2 SYGVKD. The CDR3 protein is CAISGQGARDNEQFF. CDR3 coding DNA: TGTGCCATCAGTGGACAGGGGGCGCGGGACAATGAGCAGTTCTTC.

A remark on this clonotype: Relative to the germline gene, one junction end is altered; a read error may explain this. The chain recombines TRBV13 with TRBJ2-7; 9 nucleotides line up with TRBD1. The CDR3 totals 15 residues. The germline CDR1 and CDR2 sequences are PRHDT and FYEKMQ (reference sequence). CDR3 nucleotides: TGTGTCAGCAGCTTCGGGGCGACAGGGGGTGGCGAGCAGTACTTC. Protein: CVSSFGATGGGEQYF.

This clonotype has just a few counts. The chain carries TRBV5-5 and TRBJ2-1, with a weak D call TRBD2 (5 bases). Germline CDR1 SGHKS, CDR2 YYEKEE (reference sequence). The CDR3 is 13 amino acids. V lost 1 base to trimming and J lost 6 bases, with 8 bases between them. Written as DNA, the CDR3 is TGTGCCAGCAGCTTGCCACTAGTCAATGAGCAGTTCTTC. Translated, it gives CASSLPLVNEQFF.

This clonotype was observed at least ten times. This chain connects TRBV12-3 or TRBV12-4 to TRBJ1-5; D is unresolved. The CDR3 spans 14 residues. The ends were cut back, 3 bases at V and 5 bases at J, with 11 bases in the middle. The CDR3 spells CASSFDGLDQPQHF. DNA for the CDR3: TGTGCCAGCAGTTTCGACGGGTTAGATCAGCCCCAGCATTTT.

The table lists this clonotype with a few counts. The chain is built from TRBV20-1 and TRBJ2-1; D is perhaps TRBD1 or TRBD2 (6 bases each). This CDR3 is 13 amino acids long. Per germline, CDR1 DFQATT and CDR2 SNEGSKA (reference sequence). The CDR3 region is CAKSVGGGNEQFF. CDR3 DNA: TGCGCCAAATCTGTAGGAGGGGGCAATGAGCAGTTCTTC.

This chain uses TRBV6-2 or TRBV6-3 with TRBJ2-3, with D unclear. V dropped 6 bases and J dropped 4 bases, with 11 bases sitting between them. CDR3 size: 13 residues. From germline, CDR1 is MNHEY and CDR2 SVGEGT. CDR3 protein: CASSKLRADTQYF. The CDR3 region has the DNA TGTGCCAGCAGCAAACTGCGCGCAGATACGCAGTATTTT.